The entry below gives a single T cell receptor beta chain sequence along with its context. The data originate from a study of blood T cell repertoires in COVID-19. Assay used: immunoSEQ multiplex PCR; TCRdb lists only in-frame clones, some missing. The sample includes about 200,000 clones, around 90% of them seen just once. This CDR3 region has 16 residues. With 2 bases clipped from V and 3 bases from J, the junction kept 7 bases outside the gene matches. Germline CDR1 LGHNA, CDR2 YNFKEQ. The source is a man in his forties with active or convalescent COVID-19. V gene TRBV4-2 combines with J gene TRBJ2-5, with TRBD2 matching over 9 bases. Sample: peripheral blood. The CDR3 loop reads CASSQPLLAGKETQYF. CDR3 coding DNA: TGTGCCAGCAGCCAACCTTTGCTAGCGGGGAAAGAGACCCAGTACTTC.